This T cell receptor (beta chain) was sequenced during a study of tissue T cells after allogeneic stem cell transplantation. This clone has just a few counts. Antigen unknown. The germline and genes are mouse ones. The CDR3 is cut off 1 residue early in the read; its end comes from the germline J gene. Whole-study findings and limits: Anatomically similar tissues had similar TCR repertoires within each patient.

This CDR3 is built from 11 residues. CDR1 and CDR2 (germline): LGHNA, YNLKQL (reference sequence). Between the trimmed V and J ends, which lost 0 bases and 6 bases, there was a span of 3 bases. Noted time point: mouse harvest day 14 after allogeneic transplant. The graft held 10^6 splenic CD5+ T cells and 10^7 T-cell-depleted bone marrow cells. Sequencing was performed with immunoSEQ multiplex PCR; in TCRdb, only in-frame clones are kept and a portion is missing. The sample holds roughly 8,100 clones, 37% seen once. Sequencing was performed on skin. The chain combines TRBV5 with TRBJ2-7; no reliable D call. The sequence was collected from a female BALB/c mouse given C57BL/6 T cells with graft-versus-host disease after an allogeneic hematopoietic cell transplant. Here the CDR3 reads CASSQDVEQYF. The CDR3 bases that were read are TGTGCCAGCAGCCAAGATGTTGAACAGTAC.